Sequencing of this TCR beta chain was carried out in a study of shared clonotypes between healthy human individuals. The CDR3 length is 15 residues. Profiled with immunoSEQ multiplex PCR; TCRdb holds only in-frame clones, not every one. Among about 120,000 clones listed, about 71% were seen once. The TCR was taken from a woman between 25 and 40 years old in good health. Sample: memory CD8+ T cells sorted from blood. Subset described: CD45RO+ cells pooled with CCR7-negative TemRA cells. This chain connects TRBV12-2 to TRBJ2-7; the D segment call TRBD2 is taken from the table without a DNA check. TRBV12-2 is reported as a pseudogene. The CDR3 DNA sequence: TGTGCAAGTCGCTTAAAGCGGACTAACCCCTACGAGCAGTACTTC. It codes for CASRLKRTNPYEQYF.